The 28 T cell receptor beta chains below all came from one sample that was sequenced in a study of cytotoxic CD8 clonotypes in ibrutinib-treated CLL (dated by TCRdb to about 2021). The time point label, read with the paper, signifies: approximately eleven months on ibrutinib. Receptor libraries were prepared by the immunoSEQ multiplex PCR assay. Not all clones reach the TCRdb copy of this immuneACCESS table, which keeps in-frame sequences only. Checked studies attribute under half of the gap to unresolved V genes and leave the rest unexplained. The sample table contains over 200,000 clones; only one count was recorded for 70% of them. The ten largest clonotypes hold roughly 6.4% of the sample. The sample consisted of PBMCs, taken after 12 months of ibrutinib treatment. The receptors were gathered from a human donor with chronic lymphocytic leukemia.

Here the CDR3 reads CASSLGGSEDTQYF. Written as DNA, the CDR3 is TGTGCCAGCAGCTTGGGCGGGAGTGAAGATACGCAGTATTTT. This sequence joins TRBV13 and TRBJ2-3; 7 bases align to TRBD2. Germline V gene lookup returns CDR1 PRHDT and CDR2 FYEKMQ (reference sequence). The length of the CDR3 is 14 residues. Trimming at V came to 3 bases and at J to 5 bases, leaving 5 bases not matched to a gene.

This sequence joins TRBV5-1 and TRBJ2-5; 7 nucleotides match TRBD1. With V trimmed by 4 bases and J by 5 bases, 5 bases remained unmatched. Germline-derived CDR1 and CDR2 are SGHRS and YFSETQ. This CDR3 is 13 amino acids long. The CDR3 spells CASSRDRAETQYF. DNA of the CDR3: TGCGCCAGCAGCCGAGACAGGGCCGAGACCCAGTACTTC.

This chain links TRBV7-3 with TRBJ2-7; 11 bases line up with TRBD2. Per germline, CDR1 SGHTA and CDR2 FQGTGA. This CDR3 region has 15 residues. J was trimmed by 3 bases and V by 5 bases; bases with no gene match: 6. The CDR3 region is CASSPVAGGSYEQYF. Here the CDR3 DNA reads TGTGCCAGCAGCCCGGTAGCGGGAGGGAGCTACGAGCAGTACTTC.

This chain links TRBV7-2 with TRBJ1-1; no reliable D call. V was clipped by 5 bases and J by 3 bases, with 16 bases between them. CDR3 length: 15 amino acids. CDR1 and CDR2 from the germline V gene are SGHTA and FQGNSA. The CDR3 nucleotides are TGTGCCAGCAGCACTAGGACCGGGAGGGACACTGAAGCTTTCTTT. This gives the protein CASSTRTGRDTEAFF.

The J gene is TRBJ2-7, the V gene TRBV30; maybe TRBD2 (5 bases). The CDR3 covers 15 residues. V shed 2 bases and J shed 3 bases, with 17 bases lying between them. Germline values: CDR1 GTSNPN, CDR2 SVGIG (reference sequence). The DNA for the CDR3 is TGTGCCTGGAGTTCTAGGTCCCTGAGCGGCTACGAGCAGTACTTC. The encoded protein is CAWSSRSLSGYEQYF.

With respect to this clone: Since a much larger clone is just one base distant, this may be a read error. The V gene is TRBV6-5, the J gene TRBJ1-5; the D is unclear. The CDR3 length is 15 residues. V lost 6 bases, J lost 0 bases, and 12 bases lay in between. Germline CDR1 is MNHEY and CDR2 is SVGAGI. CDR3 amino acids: CASRISDGSNQPQHF. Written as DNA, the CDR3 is TGTGCCAGCAGGATCTCGGACGGTAGCAATCAGCCCCAGCATTTT.

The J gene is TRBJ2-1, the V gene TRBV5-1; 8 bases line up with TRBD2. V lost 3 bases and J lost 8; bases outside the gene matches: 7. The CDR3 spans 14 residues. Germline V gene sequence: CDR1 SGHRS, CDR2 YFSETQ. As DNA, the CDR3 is TGCGCCAGCAGCTCCGGGACTAGAGCCGATGAGCAGTTCTTC. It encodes CASSSGTRADEQFF.

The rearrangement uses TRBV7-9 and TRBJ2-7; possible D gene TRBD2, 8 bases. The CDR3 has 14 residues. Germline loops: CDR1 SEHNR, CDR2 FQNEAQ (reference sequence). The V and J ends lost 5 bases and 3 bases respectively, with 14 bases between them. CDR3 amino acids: CASSRGGQRYEQYF. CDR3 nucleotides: TGTGCCAGCAGCCGGGGGGGACAGCGCTACGAGCAGTACTTC.

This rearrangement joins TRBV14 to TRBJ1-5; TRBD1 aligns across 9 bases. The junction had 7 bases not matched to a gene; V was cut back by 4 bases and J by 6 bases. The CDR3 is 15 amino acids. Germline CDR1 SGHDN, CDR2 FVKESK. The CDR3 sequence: CASSPHGTGSQPQHF. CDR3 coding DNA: TGTGCCAGCAGCCCTCACGGGACAGGGAGTCAGCCCCAGCATTTT.

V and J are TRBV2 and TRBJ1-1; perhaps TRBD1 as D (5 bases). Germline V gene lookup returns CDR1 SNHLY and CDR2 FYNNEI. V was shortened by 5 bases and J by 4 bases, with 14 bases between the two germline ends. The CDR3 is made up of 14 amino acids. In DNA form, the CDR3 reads TGTGCCAGCAGTCGGGGCCCCTCGGGCACTGAAGCTTTCTTT. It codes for CASSRGPSGTEAFF.

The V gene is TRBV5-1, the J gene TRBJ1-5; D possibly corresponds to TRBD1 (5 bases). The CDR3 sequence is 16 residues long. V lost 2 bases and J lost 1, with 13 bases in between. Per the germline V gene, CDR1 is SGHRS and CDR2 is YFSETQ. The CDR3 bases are TGCGCCAGCAGCTTTCTGGGACTGGGCAGCAATCAGCCCCAGCATTTT. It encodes CASSFLGLGSNQPQHF.

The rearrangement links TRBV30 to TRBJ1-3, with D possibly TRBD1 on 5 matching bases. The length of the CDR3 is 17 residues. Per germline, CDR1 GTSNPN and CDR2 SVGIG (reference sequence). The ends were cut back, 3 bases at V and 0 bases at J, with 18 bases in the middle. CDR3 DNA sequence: TGTGCCTGGAGGTCCCCATTGGGGGGATTCTCTGGAAACACCATATATTTT. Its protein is CAWRSPLGGFSGNTIYF.

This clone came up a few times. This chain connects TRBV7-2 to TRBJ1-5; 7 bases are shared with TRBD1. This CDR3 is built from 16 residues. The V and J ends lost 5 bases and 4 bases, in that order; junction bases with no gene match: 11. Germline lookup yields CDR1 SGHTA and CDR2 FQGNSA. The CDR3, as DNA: TGTGCCAGCAGCGCTCCGACAGGGTTAGCAAATCAGCCCCAGCATTTT. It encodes CASSAPTGLANQPQHF.

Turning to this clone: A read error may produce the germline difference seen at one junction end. CDR3: CASNLAGGRNTGELFF. DNA of the CDR3: TGCGCCAGCAACCTAGCGGGAGGTCGAAACACCGGGGAGCTGTTTTTT. V and J are TRBV7-2 and TRBJ2-2; 11 positions match TRBD2. Germline lookup yields CDR1 SGHTA and CDR2 FQGNSA. CDR3 size: 16 residues.

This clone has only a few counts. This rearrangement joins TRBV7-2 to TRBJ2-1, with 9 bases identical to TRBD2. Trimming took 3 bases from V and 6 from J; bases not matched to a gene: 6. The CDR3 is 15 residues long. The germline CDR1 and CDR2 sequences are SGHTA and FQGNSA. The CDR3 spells CASSLGLASGNEQFF. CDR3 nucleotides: TGTGCCAGCAGCTTGGGACTAGCCTCGGGCAATGAGCAGTTCTTC.

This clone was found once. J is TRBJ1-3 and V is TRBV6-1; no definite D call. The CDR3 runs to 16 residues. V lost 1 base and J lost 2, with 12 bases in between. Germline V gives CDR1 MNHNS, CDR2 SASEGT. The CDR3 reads CASSEGKGIAGNTIYF. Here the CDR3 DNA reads TGTGCCAGCAGTGAAGGGAAAGGGATCGCTGGAAACACCATATATTTT.

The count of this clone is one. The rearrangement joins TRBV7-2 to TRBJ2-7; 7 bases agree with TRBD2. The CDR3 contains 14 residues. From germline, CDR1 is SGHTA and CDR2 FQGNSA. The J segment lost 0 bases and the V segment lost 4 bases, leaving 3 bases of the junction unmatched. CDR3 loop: CASSSTSRSYEQYF. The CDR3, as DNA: TGTGCCAGCAGCTCGACTAGCCGCTCCTACGAGCAGTACTTC.

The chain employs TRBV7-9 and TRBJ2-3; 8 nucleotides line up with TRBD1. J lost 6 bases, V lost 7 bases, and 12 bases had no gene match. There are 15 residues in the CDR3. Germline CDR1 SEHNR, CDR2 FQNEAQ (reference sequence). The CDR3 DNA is TGTGCCAGCACGGCAGGGGGCCGCTACACGGATACGCAGTATTTT. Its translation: CASTAGGRYTDTQYF.

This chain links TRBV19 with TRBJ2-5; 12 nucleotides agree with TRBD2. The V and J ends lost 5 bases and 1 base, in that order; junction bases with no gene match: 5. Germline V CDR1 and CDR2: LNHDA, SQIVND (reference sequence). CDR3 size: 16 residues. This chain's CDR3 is CASSGGLAGGQETQYF. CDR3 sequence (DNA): TGTGCCAGTAGTGGGGGACTAGCGGGTGGCCAAGAGACCCAGTACTTC.

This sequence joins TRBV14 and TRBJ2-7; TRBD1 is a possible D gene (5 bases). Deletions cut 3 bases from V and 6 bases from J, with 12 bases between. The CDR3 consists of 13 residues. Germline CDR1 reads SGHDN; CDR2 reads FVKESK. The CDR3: CASSHKSRAEQYF. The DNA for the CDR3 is TGTGCCAGCAGCCATAAGTCCAGGGCCGAGCAGTACTTC.

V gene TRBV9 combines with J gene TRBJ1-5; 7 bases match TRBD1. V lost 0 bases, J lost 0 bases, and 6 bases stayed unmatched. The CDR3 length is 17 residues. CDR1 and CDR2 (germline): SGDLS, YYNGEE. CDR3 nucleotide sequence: TGTGCCAGCAGCGTAGGTCAGGGGGTGACTAGCAATCAGCCCCAGCATTTT. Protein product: CASSVGQGVTSNQPQHF. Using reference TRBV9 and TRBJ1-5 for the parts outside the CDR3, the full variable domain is DSGVTQTPKHLITATGQRVTLRCSPRSGDLSVYWYQQSLDQGLQFLIQYYNGEERAKGNILERFSAQQFPDLHSELNLSSLELGDSALYFCASSVGQGVTSNQPQHFGDGTRLSIL.

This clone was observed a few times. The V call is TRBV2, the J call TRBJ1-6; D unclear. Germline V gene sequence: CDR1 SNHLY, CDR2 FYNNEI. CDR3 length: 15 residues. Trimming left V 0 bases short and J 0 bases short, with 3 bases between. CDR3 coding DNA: TGTGCCAGCAGTGAAGCTAGCTCCTATAATTCACCCCTCCACTTT. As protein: CASSEASSYNSPLHF.

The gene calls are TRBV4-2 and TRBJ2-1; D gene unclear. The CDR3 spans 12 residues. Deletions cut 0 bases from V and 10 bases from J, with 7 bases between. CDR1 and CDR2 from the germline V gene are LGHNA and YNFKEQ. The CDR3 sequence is CASSQDMGEQFF. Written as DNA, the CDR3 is TGTGCCAGCAGCCAAGATATGGGGGAGCAGTTCTTC.

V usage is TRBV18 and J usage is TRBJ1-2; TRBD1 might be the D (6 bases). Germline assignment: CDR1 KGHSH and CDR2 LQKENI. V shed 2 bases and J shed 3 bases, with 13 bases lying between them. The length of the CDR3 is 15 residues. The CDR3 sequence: CASSPYRVEDYGYTF. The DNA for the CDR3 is TGTGCCAGCTCACCATACAGGGTAGAGGACTATGGCTACACCTTC.

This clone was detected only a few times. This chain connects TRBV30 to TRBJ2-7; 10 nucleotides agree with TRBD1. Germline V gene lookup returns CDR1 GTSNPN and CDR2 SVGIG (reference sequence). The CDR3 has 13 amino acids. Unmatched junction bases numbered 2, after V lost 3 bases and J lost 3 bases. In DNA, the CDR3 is TGTGCCTGGAGGGGACAGGGGATCTACGAGCAGTACTTC. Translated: CAWRGQGIYEQYF.

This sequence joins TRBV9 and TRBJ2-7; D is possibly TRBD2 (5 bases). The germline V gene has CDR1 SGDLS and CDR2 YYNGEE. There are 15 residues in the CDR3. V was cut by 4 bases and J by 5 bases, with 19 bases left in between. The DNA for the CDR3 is TGTGCCAGCAGCCCCGAGCGCCTAGCTAACCACGAGCAGTACTTC. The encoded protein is CASSPERLANHEQYF.

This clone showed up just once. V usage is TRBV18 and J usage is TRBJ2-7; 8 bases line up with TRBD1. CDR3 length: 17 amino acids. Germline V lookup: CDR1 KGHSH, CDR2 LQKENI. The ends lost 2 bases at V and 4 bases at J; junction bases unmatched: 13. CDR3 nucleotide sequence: TGTGCCAGCTCACCAAGACCTTTACAGGGGGTTGGATACGAGCAGTACTTC. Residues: CASSPRPLQGVGYEQYF.

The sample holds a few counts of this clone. CDR3 nucleotides: TGTGCCAGCAGTTTGGCACTAGCGGCATACTACGAGCAGTACTTC. Amino acids: CASSLALAAYYEQYF. The rearrangement uses TRBV7-8 and TRBJ2-7, with TRBD2 matching 8 bases. Germline V gene lookup returns CDR1 SGHVS and CDR2 FQNEAQ. This CDR3 region has 15 residues. V gave up 6 bases and J gave up 3 bases; unmatched junction bases: 10.